A selection of T cell receptor beta chains follows, all from one sample in a study of T cells after yellow fever vaccination. TCRdb re-derived calls from the 5' RACE reads in MiXCR, one entry per CDR3 protein. The table has around 25,000 distinct CDR3 sequences, 3.4% seen once. This specimen consisted of PBMCs, either bulk or a sorted T-cell subset (CD4+, CD8+, memory, or dextramer-sorted; not recorded which), obtained about 41 days after the first yellow fever vaccination. These receptors all come from a man between 18 and 29 years old who received the YFV17D yellow fever vaccine. Both conserved end residues are part of each CDR3. A D gene is named only where the DNA matches it firmly. For some rows the clone size is stated as once, few or many, or as a class when expanded; others skip it.

v_call	clone_size	j_call	d_call	cdr3_aa	cdr3_nt
TRBV7-2	many	TRBJ2-1	TRBD2	CASRLLAGDNNEQFF	TGTGCCAGCAGGTTGCTAGCGGGGGACAACAATGAGCAGTTCTTC
TRBV28	-	TRBJ1-6	-	CACTEGGYVLDSPLHF	TGTGCCTGCACCGAGGGAGGGTACGTGCTCGATTCACCCCTCCACTTT
TRBV24-1	many	TRBJ2-3	-	CATSDLSGPSTDTQYF	TGTGCCACCAGTGATTTGTCGGGACCTAGCACAGATACGCAGTATTTT
TRBV14	many	TRBJ2-1	-	CASSQDFPLRGAGDEQFF	TGTGCCAGCAGCCAAGATTTCCCCCTCCGGGGGGCCGGGGATGAGCAGTTCTTC
TRBV7-6	many	TRBJ1-2	TRBD1	CASSLLAGQGVYTF	TGTGCCAGCAGCCTACTTGCGGGACAGGGGGTTTACACCTTC
TRBV5-1	many	TRBJ1-1	TRBD1	CASSIRQGATEAFF	TGCGCCAGCAGCATTAGACAGGGGGCGACTGAAGCTTTCTTT
TRBV5-1	many	TRBJ1-2	-	CASSLGFSYTF	TGCGCCAGCAGCTTGGGTTTTTCCTACACCTTC
TRBV10-2	many	TRBJ2-7	TRBD2	CASSGPGLGGEQYF	TGCGCCAGCAGCGGCCCGGGACTAGGGGGCGAGCAGTACTTC
TRBV4-2	many	TRBJ2-5	-	CASSQDPEHETQYF	TGTGCCAGCAGCCAAGATCCCGAGCACGAGACCCAGTACTTC
TRBV6-6	many	TRBJ1-1	-	CASRRQMNTEAFF	TGTGCCAGCAGGCGACAGATGAACACTGAAGCTTTCTTT
TRBV4-3	many	TRBJ1-1	TRBD1	CASSQEGGTGTGAFF	TGCGCCAGCAGCCAAGAGGGGGGGACAGGGACGGGAGCTTTCTTT
TRBV18	many	TRBJ2-5	-	CASSPPGAETQYF	TGTGCCAGCTCACCACCCGGGGCTGAGACCCAGTACTTC
TRBV18	many	TRBJ2-7	TRBD1	CASSPGQGRDSYEQYF	TGTGCCAGCTCACCAGGGCAGGGCAGGGACAGCTACGAGCAGTACTTC
TRBV5-6	many	TRBJ2-3	-	CASSHQGVNTDTQYF	TGTGCCAGCAGCCATCAAGGGGTTAACACAGATACGCAGTATTTT
TRBV5-1	many	TRBJ2-1	-	CASSPNTDGNEQFF	TGCGCCAGCAGCCCAAATACCGACGGGAATGAGCAGTTCTTC